One and the same sample provided the 14 T cell receptor beta chains below, sequenced in a study of Graves' ophthalmopathy and Graves' hyperthyroidism. Amplification from RNA transcripts yielded the TCR beta CDR3 regions. First-round RT-PCR relied on HTBI primers, and a second-round multiplex PCR came next. TCRdb re-called the multiplex PCR reads through MiXCR, storing one row per CDR3 protein. The table includes approximately 540,000 distinct CDR3 sequences, roughly 40% detected once. The sequenced material came from peripheral blood or thyroid tissue (not recorded which). All receptors derive from an adult man with Graves' hyperthyroidism.

The chain is built from TRBV7-9 and TRBJ1-1; TRBD1 is a possible D gene (5 bases). V was pared by 5 bases and J by 3 bases, with 16 bases between. The CDR3 has 15 residues. Looked up from germline, CDR1 is SEHNR and CDR2 is FQNEAQ (reference sequence). The CDR3 sequence is CASSRPSGAHTEAFF. The CDR3 DNA reads as TGTGCCAGCAGCCGACCGAGCGGGGCCCACACTGAAGCTTTCTTT.

Comments on this clonotype: One end of the junction varies from germline; a read error may be responsible. The V call is TRBV7-9, the J call TRBJ2-2; TRBD2 agrees at 10 bases. Germline V gene sequence: CDR1 SEHNR, CDR2 FQNEAQ (reference sequence). CDR3 length: 15 residues. The CDR3 protein is CASSLAGVDTGELFF. CDR3 nucleotides: TGTGCCAGCAGCCTAGCGGGGGTCGACACCGGGGAGCTGTTTTTT.

This chain uses TRBV19 with TRBJ1-5; unclear D gene. V lost 7 bases and J lost 9, with 16 bases in between. The CDR3 covers 13 residues. CDR1 is LNHDA and CDR2 is SQIVND in the germline V gene (reference sequence). CDR3 DNA: TGTGCCAGTACCTATACCTCTCAAGGGCCCCAGCATTTT. Its protein is CASTYTSQGPQHF.

This chain uses TRBV29-1 with TRBJ1-5, with D possibly being TRBD1 (5 bases). Trimming took 8 bases from V and 1 from J, leaving 15 bases between them. The CDR3 runs 14 residues. Looked up from germline, CDR1 is SQVTM and CDR2 is ANQGSEA. DNA for the CDR3: TGCAGCAAGAGCCCTAGGGGAAGCAATCAGCCCCAGCATTTT. Protein sequence: CSKSPRGSNQPQHF.

The table lists this clonotype with many counts. The J gene is TRBJ1-1, the V gene TRBV7-2, with D unresolved. V dropped 4 bases and J dropped 1 base, with 16 bases sitting between them. There are 16 residues in the CDR3. CDR1 SGHTA and CDR2 FQGNSA come from the germline V gene. The CDR3 loop reads CASSSDPWKRNTEAFF. CDR3 DNA sequence: TGTGCCAGCAGCTCGGACCCTTGGAAAAGGAACACTGAAGCTTTCTTT.

V usage is TRBV2 and J usage is TRBJ1-2; 9 bases align to TRBD1. From germline, CDR1 is SNHLY and CDR2 FYNNEI. V lost 10 bases, J lost 9 bases, and 12 bases stayed unmatched. There are 13 residues in the CDR3. The CDR3 region is CAISPGTGISYTF. The CDR3 DNA sequence: TGTGCCATTTCCCCAGGGACAGGGATCAGCTACACCTTC.

This clonotype was recorded at least ten times. V gene TRBV2 combines with J gene TRBJ2-6; unclear D gene. Germline CDR1 and CDR2: SNHLY and FYNNEI. The germline V and J ends were trimmed by 1 base and 1 base, with 5 bases remaining between them. This CDR3 is built from 15 residues. The DNA of the CDR3 is TGTGCCAGCAGTGAAGTACGGTCTGGGGCCAACGTCCTGACTTTC. This sequence encodes CASSEVRSGANVLTF.

This clonotype has ten or more counts. The V call is TRBV7-9, the J call TRBJ2-7; a possible D gene is TRBD2 (7 bases). Trimming removed 0 bases at V and 2 bases at J, with 14 bases between. CDR3 size: 16 residues. CDR1 and CDR2 (germline): SEHNR, FQNEAQ (reference sequence). The CDR3 spells CASSLAGGDHPYEQYF. The DNA for the CDR3 is TGTGCCAGCAGCTTAGCAGGGGGGGACCACCCCTACGAGCAGTACTTC.

The chain recombines TRBV20-1 with TRBJ1-5; possibly TRBD1 for D (5 bases). V was pared by 4 bases and J by 0 bases, with 10 bases between. The CDR3 consists of 14 residues. Germline assignment: CDR1 DFQATT and CDR2 SNEGSKA (reference sequence). Here the CDR3 DNA reads TGCAGTGCTACCCGGGACGATAGCAATCAGCCCCAGCATTTT. This gives the protein CSATRDDSNQPQHF.

This clonotype showed up just once. The CDR3 sequence is CAWSVRDGLSYTF. CDR3 sequence (DNA): TGTGCCTGGAGTGTCCGGGACGGCCTGAGCTACACCTTC. This chain uses TRBV30 with TRBJ1-2; D is perhaps TRBD1 (5 bases). CDR1 is GTSNPN, CDR2 SVGIG, per germline (reference sequence). The CDR3 consists of 13 residues. V gave up 0 bases and J gave up 9 bases, with 14 bases separating them.

This clonotype has a count of ten or more. The chain uses TRBV2 and TRBJ1-2, with D perhaps TRBD1 (5 bases). The CDR3 spans 16 residues. Germline CDR1 SNHLY, CDR2 FYNNEI. Trimming removed 4 bases at V and 1 base at J, with 16 bases between. The CDR3 sequence is CASSALRVTVNYGYTF. In DNA, the CDR3 is TGTGCCAGCAGTGCCCTCCGAGTGACAGTTAACTATGGCTACACCTTC. Supplemented by reference TRBV2 and TRBJ1-2, the full variable domain reads EPEVTQTPSHQVTQMGQEVILRCVPISNHLYFYWYRQILGQKVEFLVSFYNNEISEKSEIFDDQFSVERPDGSNFTLKIRSTKLEDSAMYFCASSALRVTVNYGYTFGSGTRLTVV.

This clonotype was observed many times. This chain joins TRBV29-1 and TRBJ2-5; D perhaps matches TRBD2 (6 bases). CDR1 and CDR2 from the germline V gene are SQVTM and ANQGSEA. The CDR3 is made up of 12 amino acids. Trimming took off 8 bases at V and 5 bases at J, with 15 bases between the two ends. The CDR3 sequence is CSIRDFVETQYF. The CDR3 bases are TGCAGCATCCGGGACTTCGTGGAGACCCAGTACTTC.

This clonotype was seen many times. The chain couples TRBV9 to TRBJ2-7; TRBD2 aligns across 7 bases. This CDR3 is built from 17 residues. Germline assignment: CDR1 SGDLS and CDR2 YYNGEE. With 0 bases clipped from V and 3 bases from J, the junction kept 12 bases outside the gene matches. The CDR3 sequence is CASSVAVASGWNYEQYF. CDR3 DNA sequence: TGTGCCAGCAGCGTAGCTGTCGCTAGCGGATGGAACTACGAGCAGTACTTC.

This clonotype was picked up many times. The gene calls are TRBV7-6 and TRBJ1-2, with a tentative D call TRBD1 (6 bases). The CDR3 extends over 18 amino acids. Germline assignment: CDR1 SGHVS and CDR2 FNYEAQ. V was cut by 0 bases and J by 8 bases, with 25 bases left in between. The DNA for the CDR3 is TGTGCCAGCAGCTTAGCAGGTAGAGGGTTGACCCCCGACAGGGGCTACACCTTC. This gives the protein CASSLAGRGLTPDRGYTF.